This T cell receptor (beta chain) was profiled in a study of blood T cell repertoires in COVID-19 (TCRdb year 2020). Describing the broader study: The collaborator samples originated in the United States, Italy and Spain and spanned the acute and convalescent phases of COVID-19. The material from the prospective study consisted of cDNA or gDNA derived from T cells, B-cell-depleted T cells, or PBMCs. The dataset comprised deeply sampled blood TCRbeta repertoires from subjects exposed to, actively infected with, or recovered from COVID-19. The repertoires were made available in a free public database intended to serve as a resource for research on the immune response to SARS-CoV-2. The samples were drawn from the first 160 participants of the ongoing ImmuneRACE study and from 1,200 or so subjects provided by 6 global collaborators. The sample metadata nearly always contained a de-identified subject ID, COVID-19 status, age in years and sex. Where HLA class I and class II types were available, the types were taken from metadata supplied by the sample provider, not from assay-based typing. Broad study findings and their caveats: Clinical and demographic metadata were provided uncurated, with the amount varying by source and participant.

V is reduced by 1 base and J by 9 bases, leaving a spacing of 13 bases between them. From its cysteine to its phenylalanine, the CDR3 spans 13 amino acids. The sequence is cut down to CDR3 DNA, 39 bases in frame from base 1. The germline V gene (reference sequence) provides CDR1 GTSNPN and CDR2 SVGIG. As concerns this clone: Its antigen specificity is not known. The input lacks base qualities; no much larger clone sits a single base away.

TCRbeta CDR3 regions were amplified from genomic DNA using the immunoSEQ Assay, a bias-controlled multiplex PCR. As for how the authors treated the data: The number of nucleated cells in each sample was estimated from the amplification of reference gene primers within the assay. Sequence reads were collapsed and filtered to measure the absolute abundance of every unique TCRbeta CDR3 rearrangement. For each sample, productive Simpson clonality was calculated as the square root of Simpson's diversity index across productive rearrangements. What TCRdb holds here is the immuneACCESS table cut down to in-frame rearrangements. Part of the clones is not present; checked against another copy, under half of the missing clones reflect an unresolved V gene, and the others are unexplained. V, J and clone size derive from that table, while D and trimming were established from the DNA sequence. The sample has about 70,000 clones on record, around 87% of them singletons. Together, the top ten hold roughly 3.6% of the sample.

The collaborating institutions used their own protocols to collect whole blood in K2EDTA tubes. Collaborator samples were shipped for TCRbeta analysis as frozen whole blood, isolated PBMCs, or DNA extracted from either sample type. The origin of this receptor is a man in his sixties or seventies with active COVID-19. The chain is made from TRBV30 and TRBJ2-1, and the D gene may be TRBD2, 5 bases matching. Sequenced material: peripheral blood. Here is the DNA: TGTGCCTGGAGTGGGGAACGGGGTAGTGAGCAGTTCTTC. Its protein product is CAWSGERGSEQFF.